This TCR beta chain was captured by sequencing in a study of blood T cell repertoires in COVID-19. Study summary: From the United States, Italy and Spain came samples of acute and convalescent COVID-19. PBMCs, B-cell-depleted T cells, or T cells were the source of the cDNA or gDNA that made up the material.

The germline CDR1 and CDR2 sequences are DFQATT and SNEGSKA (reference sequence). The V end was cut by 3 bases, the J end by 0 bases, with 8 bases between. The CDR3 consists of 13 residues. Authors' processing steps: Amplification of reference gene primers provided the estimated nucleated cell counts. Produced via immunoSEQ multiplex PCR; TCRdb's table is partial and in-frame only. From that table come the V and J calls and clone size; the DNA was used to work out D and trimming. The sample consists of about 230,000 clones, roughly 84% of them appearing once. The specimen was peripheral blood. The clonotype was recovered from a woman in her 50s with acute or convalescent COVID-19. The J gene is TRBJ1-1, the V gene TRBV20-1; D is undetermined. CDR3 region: CSASRGMNTEAFF. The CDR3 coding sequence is TGCAGTGCTAGTCGCGGGATGAACACTGAAGCTTTCTTT.